The sequence of this T cell receptor (beta chain) was determined in a study of blood T cells in healthy people across ages. Germline-derived CDR1 and CDR2 are MGHRA and YSYEKL. CDR3 length equals 15 residues. Trimming shortened V by 1 base and J by 4 bases, and 14 bases separated the two germline ends. Sample-barcoded 5' priming and a J-beta primer mix drove a second PCR of roughly 6 to 12 cycles. Each CDR3 protein gets one entry after TCRdb re-called the 5' RACE reads with MiXCR. There are about 970,000 distinct CDR3 sequences in the sample; approximately 50% occur only once, and about a fifth lies in the top ten.

The chain joins TRBV4-1 to TRBJ2-7; TRBD1 might be the D (5 bases). Sequencing used blood. The clonotype was recovered from a woman aged 55-75 years in good health. This CDR3 is CASSQAGPPLYEQYF. In DNA form, the CDR3 reads TGCGCCAGCAGCCAAGCAGGGCCCCCTCTATACGAGCAGTACTTC.